Shown below are 2 T cell receptor beta chains from a single sample sequenced in a study of T cell responses to AZD1222 COVID-19 vaccine. Clones were sequenced by immunoSEQ multiplex PCR, and TCRdb holds only the in-frame ones, with some missing. The repertoire has about 150,000 clones, about 88% of them found once; the top ten carry roughly 2.9%. The source material was peripheral blood, sampled on day 0 of AZD1222 vaccination. The receptor set was obtained from an adult in good health.

The gene calls are TRBV7-8 and TRBJ2-3, with 8 positions matching TRBD2. This CDR3 is built from 17 residues. V shed 0 bases, J shed 6 bases, and the junction held 11 bases outside the gene matches. Germline values: CDR1 SGHVS, CDR2 FQNEAQ. Here the CDR3 reads CASSLAVSGGAHDTQYF. The CDR3 DNA reads as TGTGCCAGCAGCTTAGCAGTATCCGGGGGGGCACATGATACGCAGTATTTT. The complete variable domain, with remaining parts taken from reference TRBV7-8 and TRBJ2-3, reads GAGVSQSPRYKVAKRGQDVALRCDPISGHVSLFWYQQALGQGPEFLTYFQNEAQLDKSGLPSDRFFAERPEGSVSTLKIQRTQQEDSAVYLCASSLAVSGGAHDTQYFGPGTRLTVL.

As concerns this clone: One end of the junction varies from germline; a read error may be responsible. This sequence joins TRBV12-3 or TRBV12-4 and TRBJ2-3, with D perhaps TRBD1 (5 bases). This CDR3 comprises 12 residues. The CDR3 reads CASSFGRDTRYF. CDR3 nucleotides: TGTGCCAGCAGTTTTGGCAGGGATACGCGGTATTTT.